This is a list of T cell receptor beta chains from one sample in a study of cytomegalovirus exposure and HLA in healthy donors. The table came from immunoSEQ multiplex PCR; TCRdb's copy has only in-frame clones and leaves some out. The repertoire has 300,000 to 400,000 clones, 86% of them found once; the top ten carry roughly 0.75%. Sequenced input: PBMCs. The receptor source for this set is a woman under 30 in good health and CMV-seronegative. The CDR3 runs from the conserved cysteine through the conserved F or W. Fields, in order: D gene, J gene, V gene, clone size, CDR3 DNA, CDR3 protein. D genes are given only for firm matches. Part of the rows lack a size; the others show once, few, many or a class for expanded clones.

TRBD1 | TRBJ2-1 | TRBV6-5 | - | TGTGCCAGCAGTCCAGGACAGGGGGGCTACAATGAGCAGTTCTTC | CASSPGQGGYNEQFF
- | TRBJ2-1 | TRBV7-7 | - | TGTGCCAGCAGCGCCGGAGGGGTCAGCTCCTACAATGAGCAGTTCTTC | CASSAGGVSSYNEQFF
TRBD2 | TRBJ2-1 | TRBV2 | once | TGTGCCGGGGGGGAGGCTAGCGGATCTTCACGTCATAATGAGCAGTTCTTC | CAGGEASGSSRHNEQFF
- | TRBJ2-7 | TRBV4-1 | - | TGCGCCAGCAGCCAAGAACTGCGTCCAAGCGAGCAGTACTTC | CASSQELRPSEQYF
TRBD2 | TRBJ2-5 | TRBV5-1 | once | TGCGCCAGCAGCTTGACCAAAGCGGGGGGGGTGGAGACCCAGTACTTC | CASSLTKAGGVETQYF
- | TRBJ2-7 | TRBV27 | - | TGTGCCAGCAGTTTAGGCGGTTCCTACGAGCAGTACTTC | CASSLGGSYEQYF
- | TRBJ1-1 | TRBV6-5 | once | TGTGCCAGCAGGCACACCTGGCACCTGAACACTGAAGCTTTCTTT | CASRHTWHLNTEAFF
TRBD1 | TRBJ2-3 | TRBV7-7 | - | TGTGCCAGCAGCTCCGGACAGGGCGGAATGGATACGCAGTATTTT | CASSSGQGGMDTQYF
TRBD2 | TRBJ2-7 | TRBV19 | - | TGTGCCAGTAGTCCGGGACTAGCGGGATCCTACGAGCAGTACTTC | CASSPGLAGSYEQYF
- | TRBJ1-3 | TRBV27 | - | TGTGCCAGTAGGGGGTCCGGCGGCGGAAACACCATATATTTT | CASRGSGGGNTIYF
- | TRBJ2-3 | TRBV14 | - | TGTGCCAGCAGCCAAGTGACGGGGGTCACAGATACGCAGTATTTT | CASSQVTGVTDTQYF
- | TRBJ1-2 | TRBV5-6 | - | TGTGCCAGCAGCTCTGGGGGGTCCGCCGGCTACACCTTC | CASSSGGSAGYTF
- | TRBJ2-5 | TRBV2 | once | TGTGCCGGCCGGCAGGGGCTGGGGGAGACCCAGTACTTC | CAGRQGLGETQYF
- | TRBJ2-5 | TRBV5-4 | - | TGTGCCAGCAGCTTGATCACAGGGAAATATCGAGAGACCCAGTACTTC | CASSLITGKYRETQYF
TRBD1 | TRBJ1-5 | TRBV27 | - | TGTGCCAGCAGAAGGACAGGGCGGGATCAGCCCCAGCATTTT | CASRRTGRDQPQHF
- | TRBJ2-1 | TRBV27 | - | TGTGCCAGCAGTTTCCTAGTCGGGAAAGGATACAATGAGCAGTTCTTC | CASSFLVGKGYNEQFF
- | TRBJ1-6 | TRBV5-6 | few | TGTGCCAGCAGCGTCTGGGCAGGGGTTTCACCCCTCCACTTT | CASSVWAGVSPLHF
TRBD2 | TRBJ2-2 | TRBV19 | once | TGTGCCAGTAATATCGGGAGGCTAAGGACCGGGGAGCTGTTTTTT | CASNIGRLRTGELFF
- | TRBJ1-2 | TRBV2 | - | TGTGCCAGCCACGGGCGGGTAATCTATGGCTACACCTTC | CASHGRVIYGYTF
TRBD2 | TRBJ2-5 | TRBV9 | - | TGTGCCAGCAGCGTCACTAGCGGGGGGGCCCAAGAGACCCAGTACTTC | CASSVTSGGAQETQYF
- | TRBJ2-2 | TRBV11-2 | - | TGTGCCAGCAGCTCCAGGCGGGGGAACACCGGGGAGCTGTTTTTT | CASSSRRGNTGELFF
TRBD1 | TRBJ2-7 | TRBV5-1 | - | TGCGCCAGCAGCGCCGGGACAGGGGCCTACGAGCAGTACTTC | CASSAGTGAYEQYF